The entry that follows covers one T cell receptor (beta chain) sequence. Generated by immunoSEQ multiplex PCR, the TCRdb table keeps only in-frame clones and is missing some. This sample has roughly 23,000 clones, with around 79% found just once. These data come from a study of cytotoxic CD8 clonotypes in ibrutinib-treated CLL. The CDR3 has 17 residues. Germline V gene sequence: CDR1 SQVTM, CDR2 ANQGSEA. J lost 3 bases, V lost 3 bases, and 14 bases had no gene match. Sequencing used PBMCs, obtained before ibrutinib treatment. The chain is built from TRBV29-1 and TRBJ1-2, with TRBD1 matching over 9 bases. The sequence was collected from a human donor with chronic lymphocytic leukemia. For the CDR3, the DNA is TGCAGCGTTGATGGGGACAGGGAAGCTTGGGGGGACTATGGCTACACCTTC. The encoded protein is CSVDGDREAWGDYGYTF.